Below, one T cell receptor beta chain is given with its context. The target antigen is unknown. This sample is part of a study of OX40 agonist ivuxolimab in advanced cancers. Study-level information: Among those treated, three patients had partial responses, one with hepatocellular carcinoma and two with cutaneous melanoma. Study-level results: Several nonresponders also turned out to have low normalized T-cell clonal expansion. At doses 0.1 to 3.0 mg/kg, CD4+ and CD8+ clones expanded.

This CDR3 region has 15 residues. The trim removed 9 bases at V and 2 bases at J, leaving 9 bases unmatched. Germline lookup yields CDR1 KGHSH and CDR2 LQKENI. Only in-frame clones appear in the TCRdb table, and some are missing; sequencing was by immunoSEQ multiplex PCR. The sample yields 83,000 or so clones, 84% seen once. Individuals having autoimmune disease history or systemic immunosuppression were not enrolled. Here the sequenced sample was CD4+ or CD8+ T cells sorted from blood, taken in a trial of the OX40 agonist ivuxolimab. The receptor was isolated from an adult with an advanced solid tumor such as melanoma, head and neck, liver or kidney cancer. The chain combines TRBV18 with TRBJ2-1; TRBD2 agrees at 8 bases. The CDR3 sequence is CASTTLGGAYNEQFF. The CDR3 nucleotides are TGTGCCAGTACCACCCTCGGGGGGGCCTACAATGAGCAGTTCTTC.